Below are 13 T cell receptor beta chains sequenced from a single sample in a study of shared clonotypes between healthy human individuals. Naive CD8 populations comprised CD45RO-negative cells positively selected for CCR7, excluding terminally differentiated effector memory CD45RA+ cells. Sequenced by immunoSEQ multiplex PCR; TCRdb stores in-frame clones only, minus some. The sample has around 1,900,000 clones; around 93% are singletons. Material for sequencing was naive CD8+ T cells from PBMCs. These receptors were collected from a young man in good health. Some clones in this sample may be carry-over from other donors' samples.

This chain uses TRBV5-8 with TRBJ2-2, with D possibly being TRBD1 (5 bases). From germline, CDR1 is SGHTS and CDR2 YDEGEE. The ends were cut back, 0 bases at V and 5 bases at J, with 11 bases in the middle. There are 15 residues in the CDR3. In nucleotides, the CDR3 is TGTGCCAGCAGCTTGGTCGGCAGGGCAACCGGGGAGCTGTTTTTT. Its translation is CASSLVGRATGELFF. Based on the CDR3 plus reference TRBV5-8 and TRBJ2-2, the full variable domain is EAGVTQSPTHLIKTRGQQATLRCSPISGHTSVYWYQQALGLGLQFLLWYDEGEERNRGNFPPRFSGRQFPNYSSELNVNALELEDSALYLCASSLVGRATGELFFGEGSRLTVL.

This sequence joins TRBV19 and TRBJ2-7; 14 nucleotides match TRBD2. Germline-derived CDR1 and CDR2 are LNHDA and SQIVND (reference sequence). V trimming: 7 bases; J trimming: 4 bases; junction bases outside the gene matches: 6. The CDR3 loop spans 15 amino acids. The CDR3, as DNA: TGTGCCAGTACCCAAAGACTAGCGGGAGGGTACGAGCAGTACTTC. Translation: CASTQRLAGGYEQYF. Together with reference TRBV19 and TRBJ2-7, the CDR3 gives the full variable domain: DGGITQSPKYLFRKEGQNVTLSCEQNLNHDAMYWYRQDPGQGLRLIYYSQIVNDFQKGDIAEGYSVSREKKESFPLTVTSAQKNPTAFYLCASTQRLAGGYEQYFGPGTRLTVT.

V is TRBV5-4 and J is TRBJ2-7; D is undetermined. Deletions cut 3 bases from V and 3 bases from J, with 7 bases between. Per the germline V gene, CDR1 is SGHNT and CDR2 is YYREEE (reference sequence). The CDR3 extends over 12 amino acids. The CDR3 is CASSSAGYEQYF. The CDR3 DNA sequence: TGTGCCAGCAGCTCAGCCGGCTACGAGCAGTACTTC.

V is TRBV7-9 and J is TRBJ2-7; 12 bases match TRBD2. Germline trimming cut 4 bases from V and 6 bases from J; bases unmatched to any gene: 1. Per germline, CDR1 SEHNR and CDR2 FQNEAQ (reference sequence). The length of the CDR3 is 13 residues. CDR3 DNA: TGTGCCAGCAGCTGGGGACTAGCGGGCGAGCAGTACTTC. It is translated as CASSWGLAGEQYF.

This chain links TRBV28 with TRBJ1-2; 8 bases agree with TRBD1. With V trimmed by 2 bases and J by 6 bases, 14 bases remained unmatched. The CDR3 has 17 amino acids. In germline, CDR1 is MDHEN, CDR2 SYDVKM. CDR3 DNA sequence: TGTGCCAGCAGTTTAGTTCTCAGGGGGCCGGACCCTGATGGCTACACCTTC. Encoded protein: CASSLVLRGPDPDGYTF.

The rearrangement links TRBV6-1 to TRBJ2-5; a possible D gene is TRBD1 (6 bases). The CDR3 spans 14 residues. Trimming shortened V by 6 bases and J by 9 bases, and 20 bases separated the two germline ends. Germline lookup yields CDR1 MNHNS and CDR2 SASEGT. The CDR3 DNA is TGTGCCAGCAGGGACCTGATTAGGGGGTGGTCCCAGTACTTC. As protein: CASRDLIRGWSQYF.

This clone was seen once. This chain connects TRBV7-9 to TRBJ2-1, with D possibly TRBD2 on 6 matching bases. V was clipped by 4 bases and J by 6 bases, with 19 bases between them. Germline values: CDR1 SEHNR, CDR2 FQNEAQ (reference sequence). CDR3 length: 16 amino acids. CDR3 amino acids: CASSYPSSASSNEQFF. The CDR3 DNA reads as TGTGCCAGCAGCTACCCTTCTAGCGCCTCTTCCAATGAGCAGTTCTTC.

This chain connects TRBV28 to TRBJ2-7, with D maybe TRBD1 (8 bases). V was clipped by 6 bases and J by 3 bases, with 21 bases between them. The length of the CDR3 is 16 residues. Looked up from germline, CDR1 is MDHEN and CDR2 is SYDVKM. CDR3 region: CASRELTGGEFYEQYF. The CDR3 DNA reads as TGTGCCAGCAGGGAACTTACAGGGGGGGAGTTCTACGAGCAGTACTTC.

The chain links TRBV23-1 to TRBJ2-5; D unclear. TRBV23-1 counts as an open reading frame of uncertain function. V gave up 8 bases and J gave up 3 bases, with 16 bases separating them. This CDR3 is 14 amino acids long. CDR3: CASLLRHCEETQYF. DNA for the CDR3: TGCGCCAGCCTCCTAAGGCACTGCGAAGAGACCCAGTACTTC.

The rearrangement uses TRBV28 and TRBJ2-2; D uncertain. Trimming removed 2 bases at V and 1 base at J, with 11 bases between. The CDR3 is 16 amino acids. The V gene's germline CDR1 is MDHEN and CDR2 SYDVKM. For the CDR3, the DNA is TGTGCCAGCAGTTTAGGGCAGACCCTGAACACCGGGGAGCTGTTTTTT. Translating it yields CASSLGQTLNTGELFF.

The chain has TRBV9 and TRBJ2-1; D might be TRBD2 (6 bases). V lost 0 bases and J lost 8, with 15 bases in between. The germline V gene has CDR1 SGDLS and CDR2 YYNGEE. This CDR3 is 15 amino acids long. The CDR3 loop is CASSVEQTRRDEQFF. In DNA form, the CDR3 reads TGTGCCAGCAGCGTAGAACAGACTAGAAGGGATGAGCAGTTCTTC.

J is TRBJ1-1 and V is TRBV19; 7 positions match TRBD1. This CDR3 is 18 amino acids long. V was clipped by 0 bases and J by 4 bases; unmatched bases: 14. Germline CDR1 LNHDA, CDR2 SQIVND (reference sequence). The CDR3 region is CASSIDEGQGEFITEAFF. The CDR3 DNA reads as TGTGCCAGTAGTATAGATGAGGGCCAGGGGGAGTTTATCACTGAAGCTTTCTTT.

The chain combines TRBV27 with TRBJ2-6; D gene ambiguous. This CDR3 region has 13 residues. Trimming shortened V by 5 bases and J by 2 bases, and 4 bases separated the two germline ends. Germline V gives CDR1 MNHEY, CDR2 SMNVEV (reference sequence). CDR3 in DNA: TGTGCCAGCAGTCAAACTGGGGCCAACGTCCTGACTTTC. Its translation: CASSQTGANVLTF.